Sequencing of this T cell receptor beta chain was carried out in a study of STAT3 mutations in large granular lymphocyte leukemia. Study information: Roughly half the longitudinally sequenced T-LGLL patients had canonical STAT3 mutations. Whole-study findings and limits: In several patients, dominant TCR clone burden exceeded STAT3 mutant burden. Treatment regimens differed across patients between samplings. Every T-cell large granular lymphocyte leukemia patient had at least one immunodominant TCR beta clonotype. Clonal expansion was inferred from other time points because no sample existed at each clone's first appearance.

Libraries were prepared by immunoSEQ multiplex PCR; TCRdb keeps only in-frame clonotypes and omits some of them. The repertoire consists of roughly 10,000 clones, with around 49% occurring once and the leading ten covering about 8.1%. Germline V gives CDR1 GTSNPN, CDR2 SVGIG (reference sequence). The germline V and J ends were trimmed by 0 bases and 8 bases, with 10 bases remaining between them. This CDR3 spans 12 amino acids. This clone showed up just a few times. Antigen unknown. This TCR was sampled from a boy younger than 18 with T-cell large granular lymphocyte leukemia. Some clones in this sample may be carry-over from other donors' samples. Input material: peripheral blood mononuclear cells. The chain couples TRBV30 to TRBJ1-2, with D uncertain. The CDR3 bases are TGTGCCTGGAGTGTACTCTCGTGGGGCTACACCTTC. Its protein is CAWSVLSWGYTF.